One and the same sample provided the 16 T cell receptor beta chains below, sequenced in a study of cytomegalovirus exposure and HLA in healthy donors. The PCR had 60 Vbeta and 13 Jbeta primers. Some clones are missing from TCRdb's copy, which holds only in-frame ones; the method was immunoSEQ multiplex PCR. The table has more than 95,000 clones, around 63% seen once. Sequencing used PBMCs. These receptors were collected from a man aged 25 to 40 in good health and CMV-seronegative.

CDR3 sequence reads: CASSSYGAGGYYGYTF. CDR3 bases: TGTGCCAGCAGTTCATATGGGGCAGGGGGGTACTATGGCTACACCTTC. The gene calls are TRBV28 and TRBJ1-2; 7 bases fit TRBD1. The CDR3 has 16 residues. Germline lookup yields CDR1 MDHEN and CDR2 SYDVKM. V lost 4 bases, J lost 3 bases, and 11 bases stayed unmatched.

V gene TRBV28 combines with J gene TRBJ2-3, with a weak D call TRBD1 (5 bases). Looked up from germline, CDR1 is MDHEN and CDR2 is SYDVKM. This CDR3 is built from 14 residues. V shed 5 bases and J shed 11 bases, with 20 bases lying between them. CDR3: CASSAYTQGIVQYF. The CDR3 nucleotides read TGTGCCAGCAGTGCCTATACCCAGGGAATCGTGCAGTATTTT. Variable domain in full (rest from reference TRBV28 and TRBJ2-3): DVKVTQSSRYLVKRTGEKVFLECVQDMDHENMFWYRQDPGLGLRLIYFSYDVKMKEKGDIPEGYSVSREKKERFSLILESASTNQTSMYLCASSAYTQGIVQYFGPGTRLTVL.

This chain uses TRBV4-3 with TRBJ2-1; 7 nucleotides align to TRBD2. The J segment lost 4 bases and the V segment lost 0 bases, leaving 9 bases of the junction unmatched. The germline CDR1 and CDR2 sequences are LGHNA and YSLEER. The CDR3 loop spans 17 amino acids. CDR3 in DNA: TGCGCCAGCAGCCAAGATCAGGTTTCTAGCGGTTACAATGAGCAGTTCTTC. Its protein product is CASSQDQVSSGYNEQFF.

This clone was counted a few times. The chain carries TRBV25-1 and TRBJ1-2, with 10 positions matching TRBD1. Germline V gene lookup returns CDR1 MGHDK and CDR2 SYGVNS. J was trimmed by 1 base and V by 7 bases; bases with no gene match: 3. The CDR3 sequence is 14 residues long. In DNA, the CDR3 is TGTGCCAGCACCCGGACAGGGGGTAACTATGGCTACACCTTC. Encoded protein: CASTRTGGNYGYTF.

This clone was detected a few times. The V and J genes are TRBV19 and TRBJ2-3; 7 nucleotides agree with TRBD1. In germline, CDR1 is LNHDA, CDR2 SQIVND (reference sequence). The CDR3 covers 16 residues. V trimming: 5 bases; J trimming: 0 bases; junction bases outside the gene matches: 8. The CDR3 region is CASSVRDRISTDTQYF. The CDR3 nucleotides read TGTGCCAGTAGTGTCCGGGACAGAATTAGCACAGATACGCAGTATTTT.

The gene calls are TRBV30 and TRBJ2-2; 11 bases line up with TRBD1. This CDR3 contains 14 residues. V lost 6 bases, J lost 6 bases, and 6 bases stayed unmatched. CDR1 GTSNPN and CDR2 SVGIG come from the germline V gene (reference sequence). The CDR3 DNA reads as TGTGCCTGCAGACCGGGACAGGGGGCCGGGGAGCTGTTTTTT. Translation gives CACRPGQGAGELFF.

This clone occurred a few times. V gene TRBV28 combines with J gene TRBJ1-4; D remains ambiguous. The CDR3 consists of 16 residues. In germline, CDR1 is MDHEN, CDR2 SYDVKM. Trimming stripped 6 bases from V and 0 bases from J, with 14 bases between. CDR3 DNA: TGTGCCAGCAGCTCAGATTACACCTCAACTAATGAAAAACTGTTTTTT. Amino acid sequence: CASSSDYTSTNEKLFF.

The CDR3: CASSEENGGNTIYF. The DNA of the CDR3 is TGTGCCAGCAGTGAGGAGAATGGGGGAAACACCATATATTTT. This chain joins TRBV2 and TRBJ1-3; unclear D gene. This CDR3 region has 14 residues. Per germline, CDR1 SNHLY and CDR2 FYNNEI. V was trimmed by 3 bases and J by 4 bases, leaving 10 bases between them.

The chain has TRBV28 and TRBJ1-4; 10 bases are a match to TRBD1. CDR3 length: 15 amino acids. Germline loops: CDR1 MDHEN, CDR2 SYDVKM. With V trimmed by 4 bases and J by 5 bases, 4 bases remained unmatched. The CDR3 protein is CASSYRTGGNEKLFF. The CDR3 DNA is TGTGCCAGCAGTTACCGGACAGGGGGAAATGAAAAACTGTTTTTT.

This clone was observed a few times. V usage is TRBV7-2 and J usage is TRBJ1-2, with D unclear. This CDR3 contains 14 residues. The germline CDR1 and CDR2 sequences are SGHTA and FQGNSA. Trimming removed 6 bases at V and 2 bases at J, with 13 bases between. CDR3 region: CASSSSVGNYGYTF. Written as DNA, the CDR3 is TGTGCCAGCAGTAGCAGTGTCGGGAACTATGGCTACACCTTC.

The V and J genes are TRBV6-5 and TRBJ2-7; D gene uncertain. V lost 0 bases, J lost 5 bases, and 8 bases lay in between. Germline-derived CDR1 and CDR2 are MNHEY and SVGAGI. CDR3 length: 13 amino acids. The CDR3 protein is CASSYSRINEQYF. DNA of the CDR3: TGTGCCAGCAGTTACTCGAGGATTAACGAGCAGTACTTC.

Only a few counts were recorded for this clone. The V and J genes are TRBV7-8 and TRBJ2-3; 10 bases are shared with TRBD2. This CDR3 has 15 amino acids. The V gene end was trimmed by 6 bases and the J gene end by 0 bases; junction bases not matched to a gene: 3. Germline CDR1 reads SGHVS; CDR2 reads FQNEAQ. As DNA, the CDR3 is TGTGCCAGCAGAAAACTAGCGGGAAGCACAGATACGCAGTATTTT. This codes for CASRKLAGSTDTQYF.

This clone came up a few times. This chain connects TRBV21-1 to TRBJ2-5; TRBD2, the table's D call, was not compared with the DNA. TRBV21-1 counts as a pseudogene. This CDR3 is 13 amino acids long. The chain's CDR3 is CASKGLAEETQYF. The CDR3 bases are TGTGCCAGCAAAGGACTAGCGGAAGAGACCCAGTACTTC.

This clone was found a few times. The chain has TRBV5-1 and TRBJ1-3, with D perhaps matching TRBD1 (5 bases). This CDR3 is built from 14 residues. Germline V gene lookup returns CDR1 SGHRS and CDR2 YFSETQ. The V and J ends lost 10 bases and 3 bases respectively, with 17 bases between them. The CDR3 region is CAAPGLDHGNTIYF. CDR3 sequence (DNA): TGCGCCGCACCGGGACTCGATCATGGAAACACCATATATTTT.

CDR3 nucleotide sequence: TGTGCCAGCACTTGGAGGAGCAATCAGCCCCAGCATTTT. Translated, it gives CASTWRSNQPQHF. The gene calls are TRBV2 and TRBJ1-5; D unclear. Between the trimmed V and J ends, which lost 7 bases and 1 base, there was a span of 8 bases. The germline gives CDR1 SNHLY, CDR2 FYNNEI. This CDR3 is built from 13 residues.

This rearrangement joins TRBV7-9 to TRBJ2-2; the D gene is possibly TRBD2 (5 bases). Germline V lookup: CDR1 SEHNR, CDR2 FQNEAQ (reference sequence). This CDR3 comprises 14 residues. Trimming shortened V by 3 bases and J by 7 bases, and 12 bases separated the two germline ends. The CDR3 here is CASSLEEVSGELFF. CDR3 bases: TGTGCCAGCAGCTTGGAGGAAGTAAGCGGGGAGCTGTTTTTT.